The subject of this entry is one T cell receptor (beta chain). The CDR3 covers 14 residues. From germline, CDR1 is MDHEN and CDR2 SYDVKM. J lost 9 bases, V lost 2 bases, and 5 bases had no gene match. The study ran its PCR with 60 Vbeta and 13 Jbeta primers. The data were produced by immunoSEQ multiplex PCR, yet TCRdb's version contains in-frame clones alone and is incomplete. The table shows some 86,000 clones, with just over 65% occurring only once. The data originate from a study of cytomegalovirus exposure and HLA in healthy donors. V usage is TRBV28 and J usage is TRBJ1-5; 9 bases match TRBD1. Sequenced input: PBMCs. The receptor was derived from a man aged 25 to 40 in good health and CMV-seronegative. CDR3 protein: CASSLTGGGGPQHF. DNA of the CDR3: TGTGCCAGCAGTTTAACAGGGGGCGGGGGGCCCCAGCATTTT.